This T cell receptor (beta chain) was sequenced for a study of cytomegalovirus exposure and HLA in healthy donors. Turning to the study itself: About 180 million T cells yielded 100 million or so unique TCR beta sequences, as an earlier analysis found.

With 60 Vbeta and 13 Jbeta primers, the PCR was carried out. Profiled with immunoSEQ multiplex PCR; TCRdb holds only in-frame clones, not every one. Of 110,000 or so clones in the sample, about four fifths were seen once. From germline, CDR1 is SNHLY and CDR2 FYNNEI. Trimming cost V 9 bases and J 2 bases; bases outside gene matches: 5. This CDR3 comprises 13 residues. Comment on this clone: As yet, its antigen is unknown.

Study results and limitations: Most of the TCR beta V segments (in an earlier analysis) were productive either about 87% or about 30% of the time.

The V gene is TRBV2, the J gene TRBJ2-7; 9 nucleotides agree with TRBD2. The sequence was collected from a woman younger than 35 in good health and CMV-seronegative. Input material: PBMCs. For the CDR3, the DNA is TGTGCCAGTACCTTAGCGGGGGCCTACGAGCAGTACTTC. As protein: CASTLAGAYEQYF.